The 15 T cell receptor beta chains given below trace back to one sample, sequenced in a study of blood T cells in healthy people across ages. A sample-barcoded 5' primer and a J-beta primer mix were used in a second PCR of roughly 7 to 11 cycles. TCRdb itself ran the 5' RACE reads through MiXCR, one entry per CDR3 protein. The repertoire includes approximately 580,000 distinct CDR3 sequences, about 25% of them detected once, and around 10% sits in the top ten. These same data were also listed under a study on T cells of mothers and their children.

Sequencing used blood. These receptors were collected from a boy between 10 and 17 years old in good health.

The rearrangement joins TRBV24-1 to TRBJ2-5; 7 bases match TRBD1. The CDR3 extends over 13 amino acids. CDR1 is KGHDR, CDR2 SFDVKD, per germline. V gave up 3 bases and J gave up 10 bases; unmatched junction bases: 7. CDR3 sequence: CATSDLTTGDQYF. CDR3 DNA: TGTGCCACCAGTGATCTGACCACAGGGGACCAGTACTTC.

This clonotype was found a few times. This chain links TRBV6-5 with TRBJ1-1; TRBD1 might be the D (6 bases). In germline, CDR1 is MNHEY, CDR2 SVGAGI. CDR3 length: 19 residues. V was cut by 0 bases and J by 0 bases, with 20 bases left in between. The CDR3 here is CASSYSWGGADLMNTEAFF. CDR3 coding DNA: TGTGCCAGCAGTTACTCCTGGGGGGGCGCCGACCTTATGAACACTGAAGCTTTCTTT.

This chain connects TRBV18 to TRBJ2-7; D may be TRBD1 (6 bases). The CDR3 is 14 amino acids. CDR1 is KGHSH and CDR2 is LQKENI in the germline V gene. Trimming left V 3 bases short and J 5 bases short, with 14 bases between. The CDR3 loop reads CASSPTSGTNEQYF. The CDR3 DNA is TGTGCCAGCTCACCCACTTCCGGGACAAACGAGCAGTACTTC.

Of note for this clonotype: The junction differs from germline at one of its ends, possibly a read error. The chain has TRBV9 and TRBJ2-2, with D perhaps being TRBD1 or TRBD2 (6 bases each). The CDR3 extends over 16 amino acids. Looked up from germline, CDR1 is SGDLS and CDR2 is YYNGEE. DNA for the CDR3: TGTGCCAGCAGTGTAGCTTCGTTCGGGGGCACCTGGGAGCTGTTTTTT. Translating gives CASSVASFGGTWELFF.

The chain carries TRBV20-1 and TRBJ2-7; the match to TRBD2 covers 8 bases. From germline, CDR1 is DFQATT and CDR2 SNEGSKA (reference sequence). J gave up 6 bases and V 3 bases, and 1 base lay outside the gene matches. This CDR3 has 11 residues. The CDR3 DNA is TGCAGTGCTAGCGGGGGGGCCGAGCAGTACTTC. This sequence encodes CSASGGAEQYF.

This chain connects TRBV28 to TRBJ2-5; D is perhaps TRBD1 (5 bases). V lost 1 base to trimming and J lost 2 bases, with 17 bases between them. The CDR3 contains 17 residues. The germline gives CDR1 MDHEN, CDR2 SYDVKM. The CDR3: CASSLSHATALQETQYF. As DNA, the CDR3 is TGTGCCAGCAGTTTATCCCATGCGACAGCTTTACAAGAGACCCAGTACTTC.

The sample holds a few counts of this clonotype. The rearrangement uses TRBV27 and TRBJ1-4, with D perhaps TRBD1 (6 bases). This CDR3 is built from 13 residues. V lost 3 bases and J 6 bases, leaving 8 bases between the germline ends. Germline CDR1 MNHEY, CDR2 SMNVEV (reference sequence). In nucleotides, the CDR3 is TGTGCCAGCAGTTTCGCAGGGGATGAAAAACTGTTTTTT. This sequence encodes CASSFAGDEKLFF.

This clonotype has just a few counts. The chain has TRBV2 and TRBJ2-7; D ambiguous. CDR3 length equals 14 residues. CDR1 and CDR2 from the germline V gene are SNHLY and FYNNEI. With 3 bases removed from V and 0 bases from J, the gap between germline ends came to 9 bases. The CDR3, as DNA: TGTGCCAGCAGTGACAGGATGAGCTCCTACGAGCAGTACTTC. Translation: CASSDRMSSYEQYF.

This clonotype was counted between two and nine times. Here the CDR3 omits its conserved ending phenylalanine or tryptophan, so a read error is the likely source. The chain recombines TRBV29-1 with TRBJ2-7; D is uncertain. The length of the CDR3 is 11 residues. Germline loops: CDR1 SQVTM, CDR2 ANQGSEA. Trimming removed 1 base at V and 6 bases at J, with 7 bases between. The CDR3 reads CSVEGLGEQYL. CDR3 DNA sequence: TGCAGCGTTGAAGGGTTGGGCGAGCAGTACCTC.

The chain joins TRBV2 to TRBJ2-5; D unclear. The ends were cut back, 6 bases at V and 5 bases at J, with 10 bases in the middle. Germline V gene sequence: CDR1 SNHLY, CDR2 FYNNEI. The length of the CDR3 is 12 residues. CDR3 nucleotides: TGTGCCAGCAGGTCATTAGTGGAGACCCAGTACTTC. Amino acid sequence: CASRSLVETQYF.

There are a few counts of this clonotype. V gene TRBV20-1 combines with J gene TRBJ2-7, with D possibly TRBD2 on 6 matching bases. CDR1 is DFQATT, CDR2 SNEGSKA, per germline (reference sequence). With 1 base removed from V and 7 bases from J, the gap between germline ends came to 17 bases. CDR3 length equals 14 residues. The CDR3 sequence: CSARGTTRAEEQYF. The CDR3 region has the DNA TGCAGTGCTAGAGGGACTACCCGAGCGGAGGAGCAGTACTTC.

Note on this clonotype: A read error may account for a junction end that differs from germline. CDR3 residues: CASSLAGGPYNEHFF. The CDR3 nucleotides read TGTGCCAGCAGTTTAGCTGGCGGACCCTACAATGAGCACTTCTTC. This chain links TRBV28 with TRBJ2-5; D not certain. Germline CDR1 MDHEN, CDR2 SYDVKM. This CDR3 region has 15 residues.

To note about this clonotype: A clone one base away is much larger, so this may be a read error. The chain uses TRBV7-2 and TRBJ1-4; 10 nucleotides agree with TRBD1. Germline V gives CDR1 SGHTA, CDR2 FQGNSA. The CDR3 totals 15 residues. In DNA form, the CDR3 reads TGTGCCAGCAGCTCGGGGACAGGGGCGGGTGAAAAACTGGTTTTT. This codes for CASSSGTGAGEKLVF.

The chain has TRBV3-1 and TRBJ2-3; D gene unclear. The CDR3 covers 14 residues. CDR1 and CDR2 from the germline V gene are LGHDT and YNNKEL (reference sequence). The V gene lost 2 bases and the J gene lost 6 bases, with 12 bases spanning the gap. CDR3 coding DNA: TGTGCCAGCAGCCAACTGGCAACCGACGATACGCAGTATTTT. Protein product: CASSQLATDDTQYF.

The CDR3 nucleotides are TGCAGCGTTGAAGGTTTAGTGGACAGGCCCTATTACGAGCAGTACTTC. Its protein product is CSVEGLVDRPYYEQYF. The V call is TRBV29-1, the J call TRBJ2-7, with TRBD1 identical over 7 bases. The CDR3 covers 16 residues. The germline CDR1 and CDR2 sequences are SQVTM and ANQGSEA. V dropped 1 base and J dropped 4; count of bases not matched to a gene: 13.